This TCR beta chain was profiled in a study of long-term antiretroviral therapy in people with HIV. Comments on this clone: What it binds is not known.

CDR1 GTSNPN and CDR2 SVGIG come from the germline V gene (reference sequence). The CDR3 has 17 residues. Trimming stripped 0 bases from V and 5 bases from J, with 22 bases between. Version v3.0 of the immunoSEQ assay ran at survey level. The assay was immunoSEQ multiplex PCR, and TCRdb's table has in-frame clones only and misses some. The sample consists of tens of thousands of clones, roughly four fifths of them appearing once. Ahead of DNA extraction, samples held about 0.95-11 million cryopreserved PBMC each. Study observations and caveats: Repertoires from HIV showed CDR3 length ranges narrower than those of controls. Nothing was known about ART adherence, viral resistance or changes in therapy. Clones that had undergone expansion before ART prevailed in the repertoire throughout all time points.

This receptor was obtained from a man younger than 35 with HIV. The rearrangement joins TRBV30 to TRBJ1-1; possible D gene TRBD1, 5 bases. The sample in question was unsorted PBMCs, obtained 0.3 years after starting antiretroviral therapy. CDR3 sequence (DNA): TGTGCCTGGAGTGTCTGGGGGGGGATAAGAAGGGGAACTGAAGCTTTCTTT. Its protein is CAWSVWGGIRRGTEAFF.